Detailed here is one TCR beta chain. Its antigen is currently unknown. The source of the sample is a study of shared clonotypes between healthy human individuals. Some clones are missing from TCRdb's copy, which holds only in-frame ones; the method was immunoSEQ multiplex PCR. The sample yields 500,000 or so clones, about 96% seen once. Study observations and caveats: Sharing across four donors was highest in naive CD4 (around 5%) and lowest in memory CD8 (approximately 0.4%).

The clonotype was recovered from a young woman in good health. Sequencing was done on a sample of naive CD4+ T cells sorted from blood. Indicated subset: CD45RA+ positively selected.

In DNA form, the CDR3 reads TGTGCCAGCAGTTCTACAGGGTTCAGGGATACGCAGTATTTT. As protein: CASSSTGFRDTQYF. The rearrangement uses TRBV28 and TRBJ2-3; perhaps TRBD1 as D (6 bases). V dropped 4 bases and J dropped 6 bases, with 14 bases sitting between them. There are 14 residues in the CDR3. Germline V gene lookup returns CDR1 MDHEN and CDR2 SYDVKM.